A single sample gave rise to the 20 T cell receptor beta chains below, sequenced in a study of blood T cell repertoires in COVID-19. The method was immunoSEQ multiplex PCR; TCRdb's version includes in-frame clones alone and lacks a portion of them. Of 25,000 to 35,000 clones listed, roughly 86% are singletons. Sequencing was done on a sample of peripheral blood. These receptors all stem from a man aged 55 to 70 with COVID-19, enrolled during active disease.

This chain connects TRBV4-1 to TRBJ2-5; TRBD2 aligns across 10 bases. The CDR3 consists of 17 residues. With 1 base clipped from V and 2 bases from J, the junction kept 7 bases outside the gene matches. Germline CDR1 reads MGHRA; CDR2 reads YSYEKL. The CDR3 sequence is CASSQVSGRAGQETQYF. In DNA form, the CDR3 reads TGCGCCAGCAGCCAAGTCAGCGGGAGGGCCGGGCAAGAGACCCAGTACTTC.

This clone was observed a single time. This rearrangement joins TRBV3-1 (or the pseudogene TRBV3-2) to TRBJ1-6; 7 bases align to TRBD1. CDR3 length: 16 amino acids. J lost 5 bases, V lost 3 bases, and 7 bases had no gene match. Looked up from germline, CDR1 is LGHDT and CDR2 is YNNKEL (reference sequence). This chain's CDR3 is CASSHRQGSHNSPLHF. DNA of the CDR3: TGTGCCAGCAGCCACCGACAGGGATCACATAATTCACCCCTCCACTTT.

J is TRBJ2-5 and V is TRBV11-2; D is unresolved. This CDR3 comprises 14 residues. Germline CDR1 SGHAT, CDR2 FQNNGV. V was pared by 4 bases and J by 4 bases, with 13 bases between. The CDR3 spells CASSSPQWAETQYF. The CDR3, as DNA: TGTGCCAGCAGCTCACCACAGTGGGCAGAGACCCAGTACTTC.

The chain recombines TRBV10-2 with TRBJ2-7, with 7 positions matching TRBD1. The length of the CDR3 is 15 residues. Germline V gives CDR1 WSHSY, CDR2 SAAADI. J lost 3 bases, V lost 6 bases, and 11 bases had no gene match. The CDR3 DNA reads TGCGCCAGCAGACCCTCCGAGACAGGGAGCTACGAGCAGTACTTC. It is translated as CASRPSETGSYEQYF.

The chain combines TRBV5-1 with TRBJ2-2; 7 positions match TRBD1. The CDR3 length is 15 residues. V was pared by 2 bases and J by 2 bases, with 3 bases of the junction left unmatched. Germline V gives CDR1 SGHRS, CDR2 YFSETQ. This chain's CDR3 is CASSLPGGNTGELFF. CDR3 DNA sequence: TGCGCCAGCAGCTTACCAGGGGGAAACACCGGGGAGCTGTTTTTT.

The chain is built from TRBV28 and TRBJ1-6, with D possibly being TRBD1 (5 bases). The CDR3 consists of 16 residues. V shed 3 bases and J shed 7 bases, with 16 bases lying between them. Germline V gene lookup returns CDR1 MDHEN and CDR2 SYDVKM. CDR3 DNA sequence: TGTGCCAGCAGTTTCGTGGGGGGGGTGGAGAATTCACCCCTCCACTTT. It specifies CASSFVGGVENSPLHF.

The chain recombines TRBV5-1 with TRBJ1-1, with a tentative D call TRBD1 (5 bases). Germline-derived CDR1 and CDR2 are SGHRS and YFSETQ. Trimming took 4 bases from V and 0 from J, leaving 10 bases between them. This CDR3 is built from 14 residues. The CDR3 reads CASSGGTVNTEAFF. As DNA, the CDR3 is TGCGCCAGCAGCGGGGGGACCGTGAACACTGAAGCTTTCTTT. The full variable domain, rest sourced from reference TRBV5-1 and TRBJ1-1, is KAGVTQTPRYLIKTRGQQVTLSCSPISGHRSVSWYQQTPGQGLQFLFEYFSETQRNKGNFPGRFSGRQFSNSRSEMNVSTLELGDSALYLCASSGGTVNTEAFFGQGTRLTVV.

This chain joins TRBV28 and TRBJ1-4; D uncertain. Between the trimmed V and J ends, which lost 7 bases and 0 bases, there was a span of 9 bases. CDR1 is MDHEN, CDR2 SYDVKM, per germline. There are 14 residues in the CDR3. The CDR3 sequence is CASTISSTNEKLFF. The CDR3, as DNA: TGTGCCAGCACAATAAGCTCAACTAATGAAAAACTGTTTTTT.

The chain couples TRBV24-1 to TRBJ2-1; possible D gene TRBD1, 5 bases. V shed 1 base and J shed 0 bases, with 9 bases lying between them. The CDR3 has 16 residues. Germline V CDR1 and CDR2: KGHDR, SFDVKD. The CDR3 DNA sequence: TGTGCCACCAGTGATTTAGGGGCCTACTCCTACAATGAGCAGTTCTTC. Amino acids: CATSDLGAYSYNEQFF.

The V call is TRBV19, the J call TRBJ1-3; D gene uncertain. The V end lost 6 bases, the J end lost 2 bases, and 11 bases lay between the germline ends. CDR1 is LNHDA, CDR2 SQIVND, per germline (reference sequence). CDR3 length equals 14 residues. This chain's CDR3 is CASSRGGAGNTIYF. DNA of the CDR3: TGTGCCAGTAGCCGGGGTGGTGCTGGAAACACCATATATTTT.

The chain is built from TRBV19 and TRBJ2-7, with a possible D match to TRBD2 (7 bases). V lost 3 bases to trimming and J lost 0 bases, with 18 bases between them. CDR3 length: 17 amino acids. The germline V gene encodes CDR1 LNHDA and CDR2 SQIVND (reference sequence). The chain's CDR3 is CASSIGAGAGSSYEQYF. Here the CDR3 DNA reads TGTGCCAGTAGTATTGGGGCGGGGGCAGGGAGCTCCTACGAGCAGTACTTC.

The rearrangement links TRBV28 to TRBJ2-7; D might be TRBD2 (5 bases). The germline gives CDR1 MDHEN, CDR2 SYDVKM. V lost 5 bases to trimming and J lost 1 base, with 33 bases between them. The CDR3 extends over 21 amino acids. Here the CDR3 reads CASSAQTEPDFTGYTSYEQYF. CDR3 sequence (DNA): TGTGCCAGCAGTGCCCAAACCGAACCGGACTTTACTGGCTATACTTCCTACGAGCAGTACTTC.

This clone has more than one count but fewer than ten. The genes are TRBV7-2 and TRBJ1-2; possibly TRBD1 for D (6 bases). Trimming took off 1 base at V and 8 bases at J, with 17 bases between the two ends. This CDR3 has 15 residues. Germline-derived CDR1 and CDR2 are SGHTA and FQGNSA. CDR3 sequence: CASSLDQGHLRGYTF. The CDR3 coding sequence is TGTGCCAGCAGCTTAGATCAGGGGCATTTGAGGGGCTACACCTTC.

This rearrangement joins TRBV18 to TRBJ1-2; TRBD1 matches at 8 bases. Germline-derived CDR1 and CDR2 are KGHSH and LQKENI. This CDR3 has 15 residues. Germline trimming cut 6 bases from V and 5 bases from J; bases unmatched to any gene: 11. CDR3 DNA sequence: TGTGCCAGCTCGCGGACAGGGAGTAATAATTATGGCTACACCTTC. It codes for CASSRTGSNNYGYTF.

J is TRBJ1-5 and V is TRBV6-2 or TRBV6-3, with 9 bases fitting TRBD1. The CDR3 loop spans 17 amino acids. With V trimmed by 2 bases and J by 7 bases, 12 bases remained unmatched. The germline gives CDR1 MNHEY, CDR2 SVGEGT. The CDR3 nucleotides are TGTGCCAGCAGTTACGCCCGGACAGGGGCGTCGAGGCAGCCCCAGCATTTT. This codes for CASSYARTGASRQPQHF.

J is TRBJ2-5 and V is TRBV4-1, with TRBD1 identical over 7 bases. With 3 bases clipped from V and 6 bases from J, the junction kept 10 bases outside the gene matches. This CDR3 has 15 residues. From germline, CDR1 is MGHRA and CDR2 YSYEKL. The CDR3 DNA follows: TGCGCCAGCAGCCAGACCGGGACAGTGGCGCAGACCCAGTACTTC. Its protein is CASSQTGTVAQTQYF.

This sequence joins TRBV30 and TRBJ2-5; D is perhaps TRBD2 (5 bases). Trimming shortened V by 1 base and J by 1 base, and 10 bases separated the two germline ends. The CDR3 is 14 amino acids. Germline lookup yields CDR1 GTSNPN and CDR2 SVGIG (reference sequence). The CDR3 DNA follows: TGTGCCTGGAGTGCCGACGGACTCCAAGAGACCCAGTACTTC. Its translation: CAWSADGLQETQYF. Variable domain in full (rest from reference TRBV30 and TRBJ2-5): SQTIHQWPATLVQPVGSPLSLECTVEGTSNPNLYWYRQAAGRGLQLLFYSVGIGQISSEVPQNLSASRPQDRQFILSSKKLLLSDSGFYLCAWSADGLQETQYFGPGTRLLVL.

This clone was seen a single time. The rearrangement uses TRBV24-1 and TRBJ2-1; D is unclear. V dropped 9 bases and J dropped 4 bases, with 15 bases sitting between them. Germline V CDR1 and CDR2: KGHDR, SFDVKD. The CDR3 consists of 14 residues. CDR3 amino acids: CATAPGGAYNEQFF. CDR3 nucleotide sequence: TGTGCCACCGCCCCCGGCGGTGCATACAATGAGCAGTTCTTC.

The rearrangement links TRBV14 to TRBJ2-1; a possible D gene is TRBD2 (6 bases). With 0 bases removed from V and 15 bases from J, the gap between germline ends came to 18 bases. This CDR3 contains 14 residues. Germline V gene lookup returns CDR1 SGHDN and CDR2 FVKESK. The CDR3: CASSQEVVRDFAFF. CDR3 nucleotide sequence: TGTGCCAGCAGCCAAGAAGTCGTACGGGACTTCGCGTTCTTC.

The gene calls are TRBV28 and TRBJ2-3; D remains unclear. CDR1 is MDHEN and CDR2 is SYDVKM in the germline V gene. The CDR3 runs to 11 residues. V lost 7 bases and J lost 6, with 8 bases in between. The DNA for the CDR3 is TGTGCCAGCACCTCCGGGGATACGCAGTATTTT. Amino acids: CASTSGDTQYF.